This entry lists 3 T cell receptor beta chains sequenced from one sample in a study of CD8 T cells in ankylosing spondylitis. General study findings and limits: Blood of patients with ankylosing spondylitis appeared to be characterized by a TCR beta motif of several highly homologous variants.

Their antigens remain unidentified. One entry per CDR3 protein results from TCRdb running MiXCR on the 5' RACE reads. The data hold around 490,000 distinct CDR3 sequences, with approximately 5% observed a single time. Material: blood, either unsorted or a sorted T cell fraction (not recorded which). The receptor source for this set is a male donor with ankylosing spondylitis.

This clonotype was seen ten or more times. V is TRBV12-3 or TRBV12-4 and J is TRBJ2-4, with D perhaps matching TRBD1 or TRBD2 (6 bases each). The CDR3 consists of 15 residues. Trimming removed 7 bases from V and 11 bases from J, with 24 bases in between. CDR3 sequence (DNA): TGTGCCAGCACCCTATCTAGGAGGGGGATAAGGGTTCAGTACTTC. This sequence encodes CASTLSRRGIRVQYF.

V and J are TRBV12-3 or TRBV12-4 and TRBJ2-2; 9 nucleotides align to TRBD2. The length of the CDR3 is 17 residues. V trimming: 3 bases; J trimming: 2 bases; junction bases outside the gene matches: 7. The CDR3 protein is CASSFDEREDNTGELFF. In DNA, the CDR3 is TGTGCCAGCAGTTTTGATGAGCGGGAGGACAACACCGGGGAGCTGTTTTTT.

The table lists this clonotype with many counts. The chain combines TRBV5-1 with TRBJ2-1; D is perhaps TRBD1 (5 bases). Trimming removed 4 bases from V and 8 bases from J, with 10 bases in between. CDR3 size: 12 residues. The germline V gene encodes CDR1 SGHRS and CDR2 YFSETQ. The chain's CDR3 is CASSPIGDEQFF. The DNA for the CDR3 is TGCGCCAGCAGCCCCATAGGGGATGAGCAGTTCTTC.